This is a list of T cell receptor beta chains from one sample in a study of cytomegalovirus exposure and HLA in healthy donors. The data were produced by immunoSEQ multiplex PCR, yet TCRdb's version contains in-frame clones alone and is incomplete. This sample has about 240,000 clones, with more than 75% found just once. Sequenced sample: PBMCs. These receptors originate from a man between 18 and 35 years old in good health and CMV-seronegative. Each CDR3 is given with its conserved first and last residue. D genes are given only for firm matches. Expanded clones are given a class, and other clones once, few, many or no size at all.

V gene	clone size	D gene	J gene	CDR3 DNA	CDR3 protein
TRBV4-3	NA	NA	TRBJ1-1	TGCGCCAGCAGCCAATGGGCCCGGGAAGGTCGGGATGGAGCTTTCTTT	CASSQWAREGRDGAFF
TRBV7-6	once	TRBD2	TRBJ2-3	TGTGCCAGCAGCCCGGGGGTAGCGGGATTCACAGATACGCAGTATTTT	CASSPGVAGFTDTQYF
TRBV11-3	once	TRBD2	TRBJ2-5	TGTGCCAGCAGCTCGGGACTAGCGGAAGAGACCCAGTACTTC	CASSSGLAEETQYF
TRBV19	once	NA	TRBJ2-1	TGTGCCAGTAGTATATTCGAGGGTCAGAATGAGCAGTTCTTC	CASSIFEGQNEQFF
TRBV7-2	NA	NA	TRBJ1-1	TGTGCCAGCAGCTCCTTCCAGGGGCCATACGAAGCTTTCTTT	CASSSFQGPYEAFF
TRBV6-6	NA	NA	TRBJ1-5	TGTGCCAGCAGGCCCCTTGGACACCTAAATCAGCCCCAGCATTTT	CASRPLGHLNQPQHF
TRBV9	NA	NA	TRBJ2-5	TGTGCCAGCAGCGTATCAGGGTTAAGACGAGAGACCCAGTACTTC	CASSVSGLRRETQYF
TRBV27	NA	TRBD2	TRBJ2-3	TGTGCCAGCAGCTGGGGGCGGGAGGCAGATACGCAGTATTTT	CASSWGREADTQYF
TRBV6-6	few	NA	TRBJ1-6	TGTGCCAGCAGTTACAGAGGGATGGGAGCGCCCCTCCACTTT	CASSYRGMGAPLHF
TRBV7-9	NA	TRBD2	TRBJ2-7	TGTGCCAGCGGGAGTACTAGCGGGGGGCTCGAGCAGTACTTC	CASGSTSGGLEQYF
TRBV7-2	NA	NA	TRBJ2-7	TGTGCCAGCAGCTTAGCGGCGGGCGATACATCGACTCACTACGAGCAGTACTTC	CASSLAAGDTSTHYEQYF
TRBV10-1	NA	NA	TRBJ2-1	TGCGCCAGCCCCCCAGGGGTATACAATGAGCAGTTCTTC	CASPPGVYNEQFF
TRBV5-6	NA	NA	TRBJ1-2	TGTGCCAGCAGCTTATTTGGGCACACCGCTGAGGGATCCGGCTACACCTTC	CASSLFGHTAEGSGYTF
TRBV5-1	NA	TRBD2	TRBJ2-3	TGCGCCAGCAGCTATCTAGCGGGAGGGACAGATACGCAGTATTTT	CASSYLAGGTDTQYF
TRBV27	NA	NA	TRBJ1-2	TGTGCCAGCAGTTTTGGGATAGGACAGCCCTATGGCTACACCTTC	CASSFGIGQPYGYTF
TRBV14	NA	NA	TRBJ1-4	TGTGCCAGCAGCCGAGGAACGGGGTCTAATGAAAAACTGTTTTTT	CASSRGTGSNEKLFF
TRBV5-1	NA	TRBD2	TRBJ2-3	TGCGCCAGCAGCTCCAGCGGGAGGGTCACAGATACGCAGTATTTT	CASSSSGRVTDTQYF
TRBV28	NA	NA	TRBJ1-5	TGTGCCAGCGCGGGCCGTAATAGCAATCAGCCCCAGCATTTT	CASAGRNSNQPQHF
TRBV27	NA	TRBD1	TRBJ2-7	TGTGCCAGCAGTTACCGGACAGGGACCTACGAGCAGTACTTC	CASSYRTGTYEQYF
TRBV4-1	NA	TRBD2	TRBJ2-7	TGCGCCAGCAGCCAAGACCTAGCGGGGGGTTACTCTAGAGAGCAGTACTTC	CASSQDLAGGYSREQYF
TRBV5-6	NA	NA	TRBJ1-1	TGTGCCAGCCGCCGGGACACTGAAGCTTTCTTT	CASRRDTEAFF
TRBV4-1	NA	TRBD2	TRBJ2-2	TGCGCCAGCACCCGACTAGCGGGGGGTCTCGGCGGGGAGCTGTTTTTT	CASTRLAGGLGGELFF
TRBV11-2	NA	NA	TRBJ1-6	TGTGCCACCTCTGGGAGCTCCTATAATTCACCCCTCCACTTT	CATSGSSYNSPLHF
TRBV16	NA	NA	TRBJ2-1	TGTGCCAGCAGCCTTAGAAATGAGCAGTTCTTC	CASSLRNEQFF
TRBV19	NA	TRBD2	TRBJ2-1	TGTGCCATCCACAGGGGCCGACTAGCGGGAGGGACGAATGAGCAGTTCTTC	CAIHRGRLAGGTNEQFF
TRBV28	few	NA	TRBJ1-2	TGTGCCAGCAGTGTCAGGAACTATGGCTACACCTTC	CASSVRNYGYTF
TRBV7-9	once	TRBD1	TRBJ2-3	TGTGCCTCCGCTGACAGGGGGCTAGCGGATACGCAGTATTTT	CASADRGLADTQYF
TRBV4-1	NA	NA	TRBJ1-1	TGCGCCAGCAGCCAAGTGGTAGGGGACACTGAAGCTTTCTTT	CASSQVVGDTEAFF
TRBV5-6	once	NA	TRBJ2-7	TGTGCCAGCAGCTTGGGAGCGACGGGTCCCGAGCAGTACTTC	CASSLGATGPEQYF
TRBV28	NA	NA	TRBJ1-2	TGTGCCAGCAGCGGCAGGGCCCCTTTCGGTTATGGCTACACCTTC	CASSGRAPFGYGYTF
TRBV6-5	NA	NA	TRBJ1-1	TGTGCCAGCAGTTACCCTAGCCCCGGGAACACTGAAGCTTTCTTT	CASSYPSPGNTEAFF
TRBV5-1	NA	TRBD2	TRBJ2-5	TGCGCCAGCAGCTTGGAACCTTGGGGCGGGAGTGGGGAGACCCAGTACTTC	CASSLEPWGGSGETQYF
TRBV15	NA	NA	TRBJ1-1	TGTGCCACCAGCAGATCTCGGGTTATGAACACTGAAGCTTTCTTT	CATSRSRVMNTEAFF
TRBV10-3	NA	NA	TRBJ2-3	TGTGCCTCTACTCCTAGGTTTACAGATACGCAGTATTTT	CASTPRFTDTQYF
TRBV5-5	NA	NA	TRBJ1-2	TGTGCCAGCAGCTTGGTCGCGTTCGGCTATGGCTACACCTTC	CASSLVAFGYGYTF
TRBV10-3	NA	NA	TRBJ1-1	TGTGCCATCAGTGAGTCGGTGGGGGCCACGGTAGAAGCTTTCTTT	CAISESVGATVEAFF
TRBV6-5	NA	NA	TRBJ2-7	TGTGCCAGCAGTTACTCGATGAGGAGCTCCTACGAGCAGTACTTC	CASSYSMRSSYEQYF